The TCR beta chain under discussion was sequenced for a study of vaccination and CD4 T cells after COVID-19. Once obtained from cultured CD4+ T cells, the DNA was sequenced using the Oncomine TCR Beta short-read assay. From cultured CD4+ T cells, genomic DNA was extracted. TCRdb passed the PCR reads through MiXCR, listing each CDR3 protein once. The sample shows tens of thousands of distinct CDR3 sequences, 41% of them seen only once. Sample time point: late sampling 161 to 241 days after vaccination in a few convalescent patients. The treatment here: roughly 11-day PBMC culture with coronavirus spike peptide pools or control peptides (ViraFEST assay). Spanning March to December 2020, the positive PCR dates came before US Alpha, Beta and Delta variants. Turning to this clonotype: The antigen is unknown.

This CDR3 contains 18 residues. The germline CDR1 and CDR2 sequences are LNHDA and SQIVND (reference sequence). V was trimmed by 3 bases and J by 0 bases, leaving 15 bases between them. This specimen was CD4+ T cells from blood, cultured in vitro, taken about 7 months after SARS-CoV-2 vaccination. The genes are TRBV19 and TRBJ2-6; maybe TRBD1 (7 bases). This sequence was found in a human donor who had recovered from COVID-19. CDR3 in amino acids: CASSMRDRFLSGANVLTF. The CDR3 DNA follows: TGTGCCAGTAGTATGCGGGACAGATTCCTCTCTGGGGCCAACGTCCTGACTTTC.